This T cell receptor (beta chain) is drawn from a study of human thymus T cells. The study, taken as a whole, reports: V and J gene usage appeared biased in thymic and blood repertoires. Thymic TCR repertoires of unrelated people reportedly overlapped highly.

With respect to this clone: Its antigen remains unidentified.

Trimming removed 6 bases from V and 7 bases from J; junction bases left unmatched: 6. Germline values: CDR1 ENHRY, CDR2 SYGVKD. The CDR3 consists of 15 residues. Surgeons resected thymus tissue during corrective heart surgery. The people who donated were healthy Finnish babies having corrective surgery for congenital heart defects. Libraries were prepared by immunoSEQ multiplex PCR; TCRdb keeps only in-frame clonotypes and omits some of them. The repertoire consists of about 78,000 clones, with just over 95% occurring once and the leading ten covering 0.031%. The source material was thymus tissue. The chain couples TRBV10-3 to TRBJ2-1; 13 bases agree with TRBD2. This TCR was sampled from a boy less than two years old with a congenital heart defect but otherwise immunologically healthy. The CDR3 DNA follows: TGTGCCATCAGGTTTGGACTAGCGGGAGAAAATGAGCAGTTCTTC. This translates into CAIRFGLAGENEQFF.